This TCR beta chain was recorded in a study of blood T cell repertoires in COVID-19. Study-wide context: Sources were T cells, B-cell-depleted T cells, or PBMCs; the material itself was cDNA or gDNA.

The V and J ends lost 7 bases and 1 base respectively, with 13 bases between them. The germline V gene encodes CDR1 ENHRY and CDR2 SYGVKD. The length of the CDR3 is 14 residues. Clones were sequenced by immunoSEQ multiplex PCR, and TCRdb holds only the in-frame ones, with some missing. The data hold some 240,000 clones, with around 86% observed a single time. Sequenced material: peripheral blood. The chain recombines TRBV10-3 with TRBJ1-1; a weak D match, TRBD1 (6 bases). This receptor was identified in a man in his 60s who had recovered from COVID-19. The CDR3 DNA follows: TGTGCCATCAAAGGGACAACCTCGAACACTGAAGCTTTCTTT. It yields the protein CAIKGTTSNTEAFF.